The T cell receptor (beta chain) described here comes from a study of blood T cell repertoires in COVID-19 (dated by TCRdb to 2020 to 2022). Some background on the complete study: Collaborator samples came from the United States, Italy and Spain and covered acute and convalescent phases of COVID-19. Sample metadata almost always included a de-identified subject ID, COVID-19 status, age in years and sex. The repertoires were made available in a free public database intended to serve as a resource for research on the immune response to SARS-CoV-2. The prospective study material was composed of cDNA or gDNA derived from T cells, B-cell-depleted T cells, or PBMCs. The samples were drawn from two sources: the first 160 participants of the ongoing ImmuneRACE study, and 1,254 subjects contributed by 6 global collaborators. Where available, HLA class I and class II types were taken from metadata supplied by the sample provider and were not determined by assay-based typing. The dataset comprised deeply sampled blood TCRbeta repertoires from subjects exposed to, actively infected with, or recovered from COVID-19. The investigation overall reported the following: How much clinical and demographic metadata was included differed by source and by participant, and the metadata was provided uncurated.

TCRbeta CDR3 regions were amplified from genomic DNA using the immunoSEQ Assay, a bias-controlled multiplex PCR. On the authors' methods: Nucleated cell counts per sample were estimated from amplification of reference gene primers within the assay. To quantify the absolute abundance of each unique TCRbeta CDR3 rearrangement, sequence reads were collapsed and filtered. For each sample, productive Simpson clonality was calculated as the square root of Simpson's diversity index across productive rearrangements. TCRdb took over this immuneACCESS table, retaining in-frame rearrangements with V and J assigned. Such tables are incomplete; in checked studies, under half of the missing clones stem from an unresolved V gene, and the remainder is unexplained. V, J and clone size derive from that table, while D and trimming were established from the DNA sequence. This sample holds around 180,000 clones; less than 85% were observed only once. The biggest ten clones account for 10% to 15% of the sample.

Turning to this clone: What this receptor recognizes is not known. Base qualities were left out, and no much larger clone turns up one base away.

Participants in the prospective study were enrolled through a virtual design, were aged roughly 18 to 95 years, and lived in approximately 24 United States geographic areas. In the prospective study, cohorts were assigned on the basis of participant-reported clinical history obtained from a screening survey and a study questionnaire. Recovered participants in ImmuneRACE Cohort 3 were defined as having two consecutive negative NP/OP PCR tests, clearance from a healthcare professional, or resolution of symptoms. Mobile phlebotomists in the prospective study collected whole blood, serum and a nasopharyngeal or oropharyngeal swab from every participant. Additional blood draws and questionnaires over an approximately two-month period could optionally be provided by prospective study participants. Before DNA extraction, blood samples from the prospective study were shipped at room temperature or frozen.

The CDR3 has 17 amino acids, counting the end cysteine and phenylalanine. Only the CDR3 portion is preserved as DNA: 51 bases, with reading frame beginning at the first base. At the junction V is shortened by 0 bases and J by 2 bases, with 14 bases in between. The germline V gene provides CDR1 MNHEY and CDR2 SVGEGT. This sequence originates from a middle-aged man who had recovered from COVID-19. This chain is built from TRBV6-2 or TRBV6-3 and TRBJ1-5; possibly the D gene is TRBD1, per 5 matching bases. Sequenced sample: PBMCs or T cells enriched from blood (not recorded which). The sequenced DNA: TGTGCCAGCAGTTACTCGACAGAAAGATCGGGCAATCAGCCCCAGCATTTT. It translates as CASSYSTERSGNQPQHF.